This T cell receptor (beta chain) was identified during a study of shared clonotypes between healthy human individuals. Clones were read by immunoSEQ multiplex PCR, and TCRdb kept only the in-frame ones, dropping some. The data show some 2,500,000 clones, 93% seen once. V lost 5 bases to trimming and J lost 16 bases; unmatched junction nucleotides: 12. From germline, CDR1 is MNHNY and CDR2 SVGAGI (reference sequence). This CDR3 is built from 13 residues. Sequenced input: naive CD4+ T cells from PBMCs. Subset described: CD45RA+ positively selected. This chain links TRBV6-6 with TRBJ2-4; TRBD2 matches at 9 bases. The receptor was derived from a man younger than 35 in good health. Some clones in this sample may be carry-over from other donors' samples. The CDR3 DNA follows: TGTGCCAGCAGTCCTCATCCCGGGACTAGCTCTTACTTC. This translates into CASSPHPGTSSYF.